The clone carrying this T cell receptor (beta chain) was found a few times. Its cognate antigen is unknown. This specimen includes other DNA sequences encoding the same CDR3. As every portion of the isolated RNA was reverse transcribed, the sequencing read expressed TCRB transcripts. This table comes from immunoSEQ multiplex PCR, and its TCRdb copy is limited to in-frame clones, with some not included. Among under 300,000 clones, around 26% were seen once, and the ten largest hold roughly 4%. Sorting of CD4+ naive, central memory, regulatory and stem cell-like memory cells was performed via CD45RO/CCR7/CD25/CD127/CD95/CD27. Purity (above 95%) was reached by all sorted populations. The sample comes from a study of beta chain features in type 1 diabetes. Regarding the study as a whole: There was a moderate but significant shortening of TCRB CDR3s in all four CD4+ subsets of Type 1 diabetes patients. Diminished insertions and augmented deletions at VDJ junctions characterized type 1 diabetes patients.

Sequences were obtained from central memory CD4+ T cells from blood. The TCR originated in a man aged 25 to 45 in good health.

The CDR3 sequence: CASSLMGETQYF. The CDR3 DNA reads as TGTGCCAGCAGCTTAATGGGGGAGACCCAGTACTTC. This sequence joins TRBV7-9 and TRBJ2-5, with D hard to call. The CDR3 consists of 12 residues. Trimming pared 2 bases from V and 5 bases from J, leaving 6 bases between. Germline values: CDR1 SEHNR, CDR2 FQNEAQ (reference sequence).